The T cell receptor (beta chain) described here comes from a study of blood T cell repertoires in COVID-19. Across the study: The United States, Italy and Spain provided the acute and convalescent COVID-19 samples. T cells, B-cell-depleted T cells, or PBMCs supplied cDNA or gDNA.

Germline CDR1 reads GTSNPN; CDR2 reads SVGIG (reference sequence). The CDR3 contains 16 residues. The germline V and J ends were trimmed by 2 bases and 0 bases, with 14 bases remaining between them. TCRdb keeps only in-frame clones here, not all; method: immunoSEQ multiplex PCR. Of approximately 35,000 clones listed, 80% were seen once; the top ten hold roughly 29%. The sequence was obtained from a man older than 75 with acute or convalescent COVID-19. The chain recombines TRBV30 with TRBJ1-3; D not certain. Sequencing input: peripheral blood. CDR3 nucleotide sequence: TGTGCCTGGAGTTCTCCTCCGACAAGCTCTGGAAACACCATATATTTT. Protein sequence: CAWSSPPTSSGNTIYF.